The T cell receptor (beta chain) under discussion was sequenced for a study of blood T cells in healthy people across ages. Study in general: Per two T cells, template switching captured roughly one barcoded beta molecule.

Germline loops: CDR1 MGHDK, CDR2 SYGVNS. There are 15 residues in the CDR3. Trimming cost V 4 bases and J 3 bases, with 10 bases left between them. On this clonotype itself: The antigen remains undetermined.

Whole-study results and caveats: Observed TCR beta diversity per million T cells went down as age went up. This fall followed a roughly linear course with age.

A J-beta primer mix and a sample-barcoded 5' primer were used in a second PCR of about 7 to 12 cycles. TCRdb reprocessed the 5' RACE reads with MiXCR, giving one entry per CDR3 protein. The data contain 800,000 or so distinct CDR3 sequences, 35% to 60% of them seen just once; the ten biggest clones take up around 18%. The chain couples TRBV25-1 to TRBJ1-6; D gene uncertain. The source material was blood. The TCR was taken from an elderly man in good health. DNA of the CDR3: TGTGCCAGCAGTGCGGCAGGCGGCTATAATTCACCCCTCCACTTT. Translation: CASSAAGGYNSPLHF.